This TCR beta chain was profiled in a study of tumor-infiltrating lymphocytes in primary liver carcinoma. Study-wide context: The five patients, who were men and women, ranged in age from 30 to 69 years. Read depth, roughly 3.5 to 7.5 million productive TCRbeta reads, did not differ significantly between tissues.

This CDR3 has 15 amino acids. CDR1 and CDR2 (germline): GTSNPN, SVGIG (reference sequence). V lost 0 bases to trimming and J lost 8 bases, with 19 bases between them. This clonotype was seen many times. The antigen is not known. Out of unsorted whole blood came the blood RNA, and germline DNA was extracted as well. Before surgery, roughly 4 milliliters of EDTA blood were taken. The study, taken as a whole, reports: Relative to blood, tumors carried a significantly larger fraction of the repertoire in their top 250 clones (p = 0.039).

A constant-region primer served to make TCR beta cDNA from about 490 ng total RNA. Employing slightly modified ARM-PCR, three nested multiplex PCR rounds were run, and these gave rise to the TCR beta libraries. TRBV1-TRBV30 forward and Cbeta reverse primers drove the first two roughly 10-cycle rounds. In TCRdb, the multiplex PCR reads were re-called with MiXCR into one record per CDR3 protein. Among about 350,000 distinct CDR3 sequences listed, less than 70% were seen once. The sequenced material came from peripheral blood. The clonotype originates from a man aged 40-50 years with primary liver carcinoma and hepatitis B virus infection. V is TRBV30 and J is TRBJ1-2; D is undetermined. The CDR3 DNA follows: TGTGCCTGGAGTGTCGGGTGGAAGGGTACCAACGGCTACACCTTC. It is translated as CAWSVGWKGTNGYTF.